The T cell receptor beta chain described here comes from a study of blood T cell repertoires in COVID-19. About the research overall: Samples representing acute and convalescent COVID-19 were sourced from the United States, Italy and Spain. Sample material is recorded as cDNA or gDNA derived from T cells, B-cell-depleted T cells, or PBMCs.

V was clipped by 1 base and J by 5 bases, with 11 bases between them. CDR3 length equals 14 residues. Germline CDR1 SGHTA, CDR2 FQGNSA. This clone was observed a single time. Original processing methods: For nucleated cells, counts were estimated from reference gene primer amplification. Repertoires were generated with immunoSEQ multiplex PCR, while TCRdb's copy carries only in-frame clones and drops some. For V, J and clone size, that table is used; D and trimming come from the DNA. The sample lists under 250,000 clones; around four fifths were seen once. The chain joins TRBV7-2 to TRBJ1-2; weak D call: TRBD1 (6 bases). The specimen sequenced was peripheral blood. The TCR originated in an older woman with active or convalescent COVID-19. The CDR3 DNA is TGTGCCAGCAGCTTAGAGGGGGGGCGGTATGGCTACACCTTC. Protein sequence: CASSLEGGRYGYTF.